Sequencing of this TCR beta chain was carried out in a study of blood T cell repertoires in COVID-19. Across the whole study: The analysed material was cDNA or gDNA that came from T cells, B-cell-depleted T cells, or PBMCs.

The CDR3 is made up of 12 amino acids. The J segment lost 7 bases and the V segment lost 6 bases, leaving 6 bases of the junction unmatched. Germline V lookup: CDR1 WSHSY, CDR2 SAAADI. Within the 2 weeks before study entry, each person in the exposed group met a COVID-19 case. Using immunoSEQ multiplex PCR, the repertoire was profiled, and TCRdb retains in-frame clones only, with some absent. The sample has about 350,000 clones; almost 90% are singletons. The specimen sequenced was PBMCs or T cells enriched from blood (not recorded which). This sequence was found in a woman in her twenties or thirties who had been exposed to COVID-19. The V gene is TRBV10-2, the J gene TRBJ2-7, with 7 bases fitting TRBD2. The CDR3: CASRAGEGEQYF. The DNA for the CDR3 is TGCGCCAGCAGGGCGGGGGAAGGGGAGCAGTACTTC.